The 28 T cell receptor beta chains reported below all come from one sample, sequenced in a study of CD8+CD57+ T cells in acquired aplastic anemia. Selection for sequencing was limited to patients who had shown CD8+CD57+ cell expansion by flow cytometry. Genomic DNA templated the TCR beta VDJ and CDR3 profiling. TCRdb re-called the reads through MiXCR, storing one row per CDR3 protein. The sample contains roughly 200,000 distinct CDR3 sequences, about 60% of which appear only once. The sample comprised sorted CD4+, CD8+, or CD8+CD57+ T cells (not recorded which) from PBMCs. The receptors were sampled from a human donor with aplastic anemia.

This clonotype was seen once. The chain uses TRBV10-1 and TRBJ1-1; possible D gene TRBD1, 6 bases. The CDR3 has 13 amino acids. Germline CDR1 is WNHNN and CDR2 is SYGVQD (reference sequence). The V and J ends lost 6 bases and 1 base respectively, with 9 bases between them. The CDR3: CASSGQQNTEAFF. CDR3 bases: TGCGCCAGCAGCGGACAGCAGAACACTGAAGCTTTCTTT.

The table lists this clonotype with a few counts. V usage is TRBV20-1 and J usage is TRBJ2-7; 8 nucleotides agree with TRBD2. CDR1 is DFQATT and CDR2 is SNEGSKA in the germline V gene (reference sequence). This CDR3 has 15 residues. With V trimmed by 3 bases and J by 5 bases, 12 bases remained unmatched. The CDR3 nucleotides are TGCAGTGCTAGGGATAGGCTAGCGGGCCTACACGAGCAGTACTTC. The encoded protein is CSARDRLAGLHEQYF.

This clonotype was seen a few times. The chain carries TRBV7-9 and TRBJ1-5; D unresolved. The length of the CDR3 is 12 residues. Germline V lookup: CDR1 SEHNR, CDR2 FQNEAQ (reference sequence). V lost 5 bases and J 4 bases, leaving 6 bases between the germline ends. The CDR3 spells CASSQLNQPQHF. CDR3 DNA: TGTGCCAGCAGCCAACTTAATCAGCCCCAGCATTTT.

The chain combines TRBV2 with TRBJ1-1; weak D call: TRBD1 (6 bases). The CDR3 is made up of 15 amino acids. Germline CDR1 reads SNHLY; CDR2 reads FYNNEI. Trimming removed 6 bases at V and 1 base at J, with 15 bases between. CDR3 sequence: CASRALGQPNTEAFF. The CDR3 nucleotides are TGTGCCAGCAGAGCCTTGGGACAACCGAACACTGAAGCTTTCTTT.

J is TRBJ2-2 and V is TRBV7-3; 9 positions agree with TRBD1. The J segment lost 4 bases and the V segment lost 6 bases, leaving 6 bases of the junction unmatched. This CDR3 has 15 amino acids. CDR1 and CDR2 (germline): SGHTA, FQGTGA. The CDR3 DNA sequence: TGTGCCAGCAGTCTGGGGACAGGGCTCACCGGGGAGCTGTTTTTT. As protein: CASSLGTGLTGELFF.

Concerning this clonotype: Because the CDR3 is missing its conserved closing phenylalanine or tryptophan, this is likely a read error. This chain joins TRBV2 and TRBJ1-6, with D hard to call. V shed 8 bases and J shed 0 bases, with 11 bases lying between them. Germline loops: CDR1 SNHLY, CDR2 FYNNEI. CDR3 size: 15 residues. CDR3 nucleotide sequence: TGTGCCAGCGGTCTGGTTGACTCCTATAATTCACCCCTCCACCTT. Its translation: CASGLVDSYNSPLHL.

The rearrangement uses TRBV12-3 or TRBV12-4 and TRBJ1-2; D is perhaps TRBD1 (6 bases). The CDR3 spans 16 residues. Trimming left V 5 bases short and J 0 bases short, with 16 bases between. CDR3 in DNA: TGTGCCAGCAGTCCTTACAGGGTTGGGGCTAACTATGGCTACACCTTC. As protein: CASSPYRVGANYGYTF.

This clonotype was detected a few times. This sequence joins TRBV10-1 and TRBJ2-3; D gene unclear. CDR3 size: 12 residues. The germline V and J ends were trimmed by 0 bases and 4 bases, with 2 bases remaining between them. Germline CDR1 is WNHNN and CDR2 is SYGVQD (reference sequence). This CDR3 reads CASSESADTQYF. In nucleotides, the CDR3 is TGCGCCAGCAGTGAGTCGGCAGATACGCAGTATTTT.

V and J are TRBV7-2 and TRBJ2-7; D is uncertain. V was shortened by 5 bases and J by 11 bases, with 4 bases between the two germline ends. Germline-derived CDR1 and CDR2 are SGHTA and FQGNSA. This CDR3 is 8 amino acids long. The chain's CDR3 is CASSVKYF. The CDR3 nucleotides are TGTGCCAGCAGCGTAAAGTACTTC.

In this sample, this clonotype turned up many times. CDR3 sequence: CASSLDRVINSPLHF. In DNA form, the CDR3 reads TGTGCCAGCAGCTTAGACAGGGTGATTAATTCACCCCTCCACTTT. The genes are TRBV7-9 and TRBJ1-6, with D possibly being TRBD1 (6 bases). Germline V gives CDR1 SEHNR, CDR2 FQNEAQ (reference sequence). This CDR3 has 15 residues. The V and J ends lost 1 base and 6 bases respectively, with 10 bases between them.

V usage is TRBV12-3 or TRBV12-4 and J usage is TRBJ1-2; D remains unclear. This CDR3 is 13 amino acids long. V lost 6 bases to trimming and J lost 6 bases, with 14 bases between them. CDR3 region: CASSQLGGDGYTF. CDR3 DNA sequence: TGTGCCAGCAGCCAACTGGGAGGAGATGGCTACACCTTC.

The chain joins TRBV7-6 to TRBJ1-1, with 10 positions matching TRBD1. CDR1 and CDR2 from the germline V gene are SGHVS and FNYEAQ. V lost 4 bases to trimming and J lost 4 bases; unmatched junction nucleotides: 9. This CDR3 comprises 16 residues. The CDR3 nucleotides read TGTGCCAGCAGCTCAATTTGGGACAGGGGAGGCACTGAAGCTTTCTTT. Its translation: CASSSIWDRGGTEAFF.

The CDR3 nucleotides read TGTGCCATCACTCCAGGGACAGGTAACAACGAGCAGTACTTC. This gives the protein CAITPGTGNNEQYF. The V gene is TRBV10-3, the J gene TRBJ2-7; 8 bases are shared with TRBD1. The junction had 10 bases not matched to a gene; V was cut back by 7 bases and J by 5 bases. This CDR3 has 14 residues. Germline V lookup: CDR1 ENHRY, CDR2 SYGVKD.

V and J are TRBV5-1 and TRBJ2-2, with D maybe TRBD2 (9 bases). There are 22 residues in the CDR3. The V gene's germline CDR1 is SGHRS and CDR2 YFSETQ. Trimming shortened V by 0 bases and J by 0 bases, and 27 bases separated the two germline ends. CDR3 amino acids: CASSLAFGQGGVAGANTGELFF. CDR3 bases: TGCGCCAGCAGCTTGGCTTTCGGACAGGGAGGAGTAGCGGGAGCGAACACCGGGGAGCTGTTTTTT.

On this clonotype itself: A much larger clone sits a single nucleotide away, making a read error possible. V gene TRBV4-3 combines with J gene TRBJ1-1, with unresolved D. The CDR3 runs to 14 residues. The germline gives CDR1 LGHNA, CDR2 YSLEER. The DNA for the CDR3 is TGCGCCGGCAGCCAAGATGAGGGCGGGACTGAAGCTTTCTTT. Its protein is CAGSQDEGGTEAFF.

The chain recombines TRBV24-1 with TRBJ1-1; no reliable D call. The V end was cut by 8 bases, the J end by 11 bases, with 14 bases between. Germline-derived CDR1 and CDR2 are KGHDR and SFDVKD. This CDR3 has 11 residues. The CDR3 DNA sequence: TGTGCCACCACCCACGGTGGGAGGGCTTTCTTT. Protein sequence: CATTHGGRAFF.

The rearrangement links TRBV5-6 to TRBJ2-7, with D maybe TRBD1 (6 bases). This CDR3 is 16 amino acids long. Germline values: CDR1 SGHDT, CDR2 YYEEEE. Trimming cost V 0 bases and J 3 bases, with 16 bases left between them. The chain's CDR3 is CASSLESGQTFYEQYF. The CDR3 coding sequence is TGTGCCAGCAGCTTGGAATCCGGACAGACGTTCTACGAGCAGTACTTC.

The chain carries TRBV19 and TRBJ1-1, with TRBD1 as a possible D gene (6 bases). With 5 bases removed from V and 7 bases from J, the gap between germline ends came to 20 bases. Per germline, CDR1 LNHDA and CDR2 SQIVND (reference sequence). The CDR3 has 15 amino acids. In nucleotides, the CDR3 is TGTGCCAGTAGTCCTGTGGCAGGGGCCCGGAGTGAAGCTTTCTTT. The encoded protein is CASSPVAGARSEAFF.

In regard to this clonotype: An end of the junction differs from the germline gene, which may be a read error. This rearrangement joins TRBV2 to TRBJ2-1, with 8 bases lining up with TRBD1. From germline, CDR1 is SNHLY and CDR2 FYNNEI. This CDR3 spans 15 amino acids. DNA for the CDR3: TGTGCCAGCAGCTTGGACAGGGACTCCTATAATGAGCAGTTCTTC. This gives the protein CASSLDRDSYNEQFF.

The chain joins TRBV9 to TRBJ2-3, with 11 bases aligning to TRBD1. The V gene end was trimmed by 5 bases and the J gene end by 8 bases; junction bases not matched to a gene: 4. Germline loops: CDR1 SGDLS, CDR2 YYNGEE. The CDR3 length is 13 residues. The DNA of the CDR3 is TGTGCCAGCAGAGGACAGGGGGCGGGTACGCAGTATTTT. This gives the protein CASRGQGAGTQYF.

The chain has TRBV7-7 and TRBJ2-7; 9 bases match TRBD1. The CDR3 is 13 residues long. Germline CDR1 SSHAT, CDR2 FNYEAQ (reference sequence). V gave up 5 bases and J gave up 6 bases; unmatched junction bases: 5. CDR3 DNA sequence: TGTGCCAGCAGCAGCGGACAGGGGCTCGAGCAGTACTTC. Translated: CASSSGQGLEQYF.

Only a few counts were recorded for this clonotype. This CDR3 is CSVGHRAAGARNEQYF. CDR3 sequence (DNA): TGCAGCGTCGGGCATAGAGCAGCGGGGGCGAGGAACGAGCAGTACTTC. The J gene is TRBJ2-7, the V gene TRBV29-1; 8 bases agree with TRBD2. The CDR3 loop spans 16 amino acids. The J segment lost 5 bases and the V segment lost 6 bases, leaving 18 bases of the junction unmatched. Germline V CDR1 and CDR2: SQVTM, ANQGSEA.

The gene calls are TRBV24-1 and TRBJ2-1, with 13 nucleotides matching TRBD2. V was pared by 3 bases and J by 7 bases, with 5 bases of the junction left unmatched. CDR1 is KGHDR and CDR2 is SFDVKD in the germline V gene. CDR3 length: 16 residues. Here the CDR3 reads CATSDAGLAGVNEQFF. The CDR3 bases are TGTGCCACCAGTGATGCTGGACTAGCGGGAGTGAATGAGCAGTTCTTC.

The V and J genes are TRBV20-1 and TRBJ2-7; D is perhaps TRBD1 (6 bases). Trimming cost V 6 bases and J 3 bases, with 18 bases left between them. The CDR3 extends over 14 amino acids. Germline loops: CDR1 DFQATT, CDR2 SNEGSKA (reference sequence). The CDR3 here is CSATLGTRNYEQYF. In DNA, the CDR3 is TGCAGTGCAACTCTCGGGACACGGAACTACGAGCAGTACTTC.

This clonotype was detected a few times. The chain combines TRBV7-6 with TRBJ2-7; D is possibly TRBD2 (7 bases). In germline, CDR1 is SGHVS, CDR2 FNYEAQ. This CDR3 region has 14 residues. V was trimmed by 0 bases and J by 6 bases, leaving 12 bases between them. DNA for the CDR3: TGTGCCAGCAGCTTAGCGGGGGGGCCTTTCGAGCAGTACTTC. Translating it yields CASSLAGGPFEQYF.

The V gene is TRBV20-1, the J gene TRBJ2-2, with 10 bases fitting TRBD2. This CDR3 spans 15 amino acids. The J segment lost 3 bases and the V segment lost 1 base, leaving 2 bases of the junction unmatched. Germline V gene data show CDR1 as DFQATT and CDR2 as SNEGSKA (reference sequence). CDR3 region: CSARVLAGDTGELFF. The CDR3 bases are TGCAGTGCTAGAGTGCTAGCGGGAGACACCGGGGAGCTGTTTTTT.

This clonotype was observed a handful of times. V gene TRBV15 combines with J gene TRBJ2-3; D ambiguous. This CDR3 comprises 13 residues. Trimming removed 0 bases from V and 4 bases from J, with 5 bases in between. The germline CDR1 and CDR2 sequences are LNHNV and YYDKDF (reference sequence). The CDR3 here is CATSRDTPDTQYF. The CDR3 nucleotides read TGTGCCACCAGCAGAGATACCCCAGATACGCAGTATTTT.

This clonotype was counted ten times or more. The V and J genes are TRBV4-2 and TRBJ1-1; D is perhaps TRBD1 (6 bases). Germline loops: CDR1 LGHNA, CDR2 YNFKEQ. The CDR3 is 15 residues long. Trimming took off 0 bases at V and 3 bases at J, with 11 bases between the two ends. DNA of the CDR3: TGTGCCAGCAGCCAAGACGGGGGGCCGGACACTGAAGCTTTCTTT. The encoded protein is CASSQDGGPDTEAFF.